This T cell receptor beta chain appears in the sequencing data of a study of T cells after yellow fever vaccination. Study at large: Preparation of the low-cell-number fractions used SMART-Seq v4 Ultra Low Input. Study-level results: At 95% to 98% for CD4 and 70% to 90% for CD8, most primary-vaccination clones showed up again after the booster.

The germline gives CDR1 SGHRS, CDR2 YFSETQ. The ends were cut back, 4 bases at V and 10 bases at J, with 9 bases in the middle. The CDR3 runs 11 residues. Each CDR3 protein is one row after TCRdb ran MiXCR on the 5' RACE reads. This sample has around 250,000 distinct CDR3 sequences, with less than 9% found just once. This clonotype was recorded a few times. Its antigen is undetermined. The TCR comes from a man aged 25-40 years who received the YFV17D yellow fever vaccine. This sequence joins TRBV5-1 and TRBJ2-1; D not resolved. The source material was CD4+ T cells sorted from PBMCs, sampled 15 days after the yellow fever booster vaccination. CDR3 DNA sequence: TGCGCCAGCAGCAAAACCAGGGAGCAGTTCTTC. This codes for CASSKTREQFF.